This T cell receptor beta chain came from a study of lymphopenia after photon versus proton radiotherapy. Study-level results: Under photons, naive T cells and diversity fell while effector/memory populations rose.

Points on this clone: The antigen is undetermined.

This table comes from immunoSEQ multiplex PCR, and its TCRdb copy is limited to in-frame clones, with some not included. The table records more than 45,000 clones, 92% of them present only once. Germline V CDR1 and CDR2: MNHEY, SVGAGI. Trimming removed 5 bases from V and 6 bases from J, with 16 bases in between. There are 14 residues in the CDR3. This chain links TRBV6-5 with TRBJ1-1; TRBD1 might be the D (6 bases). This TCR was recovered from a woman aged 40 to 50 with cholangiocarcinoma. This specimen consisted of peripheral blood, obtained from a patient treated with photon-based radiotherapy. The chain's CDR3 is CASSLTTGPAEAFF. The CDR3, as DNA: TGTGCCAGCAGTCTAACGACAGGCCCGGCTGAAGCTTTCTTT.